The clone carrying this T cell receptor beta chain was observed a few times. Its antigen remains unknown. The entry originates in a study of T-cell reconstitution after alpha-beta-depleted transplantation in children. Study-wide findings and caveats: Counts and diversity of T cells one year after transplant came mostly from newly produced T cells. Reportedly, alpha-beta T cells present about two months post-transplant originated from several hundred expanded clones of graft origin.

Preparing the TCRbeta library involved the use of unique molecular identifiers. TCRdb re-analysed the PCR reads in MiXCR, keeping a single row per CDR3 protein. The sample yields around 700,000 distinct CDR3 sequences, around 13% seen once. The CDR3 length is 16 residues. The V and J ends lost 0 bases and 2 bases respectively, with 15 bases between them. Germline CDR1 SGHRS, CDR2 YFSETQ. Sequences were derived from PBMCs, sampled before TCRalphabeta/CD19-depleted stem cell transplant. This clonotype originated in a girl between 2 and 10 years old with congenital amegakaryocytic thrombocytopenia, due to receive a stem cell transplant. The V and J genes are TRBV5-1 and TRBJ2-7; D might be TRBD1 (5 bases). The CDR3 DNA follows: TGCGCCAGCAGCTTGGGGTTTCGACAGCCACCCTACGAGCAGTACTTC. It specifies CASSLGFRQPPYEQYF.